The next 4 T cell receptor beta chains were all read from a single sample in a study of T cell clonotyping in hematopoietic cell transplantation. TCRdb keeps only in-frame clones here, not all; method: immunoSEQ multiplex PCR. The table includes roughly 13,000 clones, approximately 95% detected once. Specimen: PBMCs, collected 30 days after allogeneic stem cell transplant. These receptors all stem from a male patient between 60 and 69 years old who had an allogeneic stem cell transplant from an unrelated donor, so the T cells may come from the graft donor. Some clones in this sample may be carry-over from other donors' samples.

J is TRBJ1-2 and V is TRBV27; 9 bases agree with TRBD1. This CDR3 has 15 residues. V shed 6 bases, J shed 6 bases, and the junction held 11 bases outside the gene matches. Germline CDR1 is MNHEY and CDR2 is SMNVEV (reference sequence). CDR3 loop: CASSATGGDRDGYTF. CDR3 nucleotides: TGTGCCAGCAGCGCCACAGGGGGCGATCGTGATGGCTACACCTTC.

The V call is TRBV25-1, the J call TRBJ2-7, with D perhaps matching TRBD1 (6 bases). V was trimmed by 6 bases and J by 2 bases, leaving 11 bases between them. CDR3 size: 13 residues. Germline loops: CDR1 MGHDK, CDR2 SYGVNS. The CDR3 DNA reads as TGTGCCAGCAGACAGTCAGGGGCCTACGAGCAGTACTTC. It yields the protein CASRQSGAYEQYF.

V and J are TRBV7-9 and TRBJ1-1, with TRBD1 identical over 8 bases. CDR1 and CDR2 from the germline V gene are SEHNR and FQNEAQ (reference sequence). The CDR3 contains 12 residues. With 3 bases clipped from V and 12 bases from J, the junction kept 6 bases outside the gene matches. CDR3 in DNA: TGTGCCAGCAGCTTCCCGGACAGGGAACCTTTCTTT. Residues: CASSFPDREPFF.

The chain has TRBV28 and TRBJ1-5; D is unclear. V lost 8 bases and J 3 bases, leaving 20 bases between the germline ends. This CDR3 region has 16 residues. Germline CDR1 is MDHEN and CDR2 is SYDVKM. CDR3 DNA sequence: TGTGCCAGCTCCCCCCTAGGACGGACGGACAATCAGCCCCAGCATTTT. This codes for CASSPLGRTDNQPQHF.